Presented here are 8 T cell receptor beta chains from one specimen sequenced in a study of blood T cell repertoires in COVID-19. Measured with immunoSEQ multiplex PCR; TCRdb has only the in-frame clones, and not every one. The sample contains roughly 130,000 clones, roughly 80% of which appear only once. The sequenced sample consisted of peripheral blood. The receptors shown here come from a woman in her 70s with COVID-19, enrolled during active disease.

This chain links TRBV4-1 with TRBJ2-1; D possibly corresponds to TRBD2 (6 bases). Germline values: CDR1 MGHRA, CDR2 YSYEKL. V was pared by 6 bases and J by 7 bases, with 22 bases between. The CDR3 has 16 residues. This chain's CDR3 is CASSLVPAGTRNEQFF. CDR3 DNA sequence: TGCGCCAGCAGTCTTGTTCCCGCAGGGACTCGTAATGAGCAGTTCTTC.

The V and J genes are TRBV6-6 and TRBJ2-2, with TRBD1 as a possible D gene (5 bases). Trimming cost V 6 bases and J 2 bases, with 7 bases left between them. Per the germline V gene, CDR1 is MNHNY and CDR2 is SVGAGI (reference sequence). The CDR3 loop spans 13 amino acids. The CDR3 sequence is CASRRTNTGELFF. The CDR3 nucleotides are TGTGCCAGCAGACGGACAAACACCGGGGAGCTGTTTTTT.

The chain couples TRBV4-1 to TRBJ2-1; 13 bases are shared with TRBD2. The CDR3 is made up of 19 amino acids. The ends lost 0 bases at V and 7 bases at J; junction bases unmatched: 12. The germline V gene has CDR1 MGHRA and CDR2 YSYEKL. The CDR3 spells CASSQETPGTSGVRNEQFF. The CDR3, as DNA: TGCGCCAGCAGCCAAGAAACCCCTGGGACTAGCGGGGTTCGGAATGAGCAGTTCTTC.

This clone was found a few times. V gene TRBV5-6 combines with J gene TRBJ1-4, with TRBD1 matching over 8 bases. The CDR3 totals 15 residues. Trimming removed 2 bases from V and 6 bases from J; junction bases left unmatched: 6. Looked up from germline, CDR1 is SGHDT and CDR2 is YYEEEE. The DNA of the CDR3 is TGTGCCAGCAGCTTCACCAGGGACAGGCATGAAAAACTGTTTTTT. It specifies CASSFTRDRHEKLFF.

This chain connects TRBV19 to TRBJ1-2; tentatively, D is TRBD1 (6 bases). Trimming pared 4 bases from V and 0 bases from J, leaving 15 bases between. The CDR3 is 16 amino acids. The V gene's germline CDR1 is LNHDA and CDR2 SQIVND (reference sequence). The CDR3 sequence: CASSTAATGTNYGYTF. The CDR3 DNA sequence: TGTGCCAGTAGTACAGCGGCAACAGGGACTAACTATGGCTACACCTTC.

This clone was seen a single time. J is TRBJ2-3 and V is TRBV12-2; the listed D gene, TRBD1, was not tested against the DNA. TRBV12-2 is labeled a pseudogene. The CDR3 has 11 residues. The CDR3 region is CASRTADTQYF. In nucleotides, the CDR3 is TGTGCAAGTCGCACAGCAGATACGCAGTATTTT.

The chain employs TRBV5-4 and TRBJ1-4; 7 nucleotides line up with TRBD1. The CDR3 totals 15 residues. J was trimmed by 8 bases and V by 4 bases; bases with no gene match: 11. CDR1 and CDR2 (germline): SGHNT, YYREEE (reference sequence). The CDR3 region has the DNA TGTGCCAGCAGCCCATCAGGGGGAAATGGGGAAAAACTGTTTTTT. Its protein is CASSPSGGNGEKLFF. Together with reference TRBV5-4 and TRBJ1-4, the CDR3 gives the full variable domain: ETGVTQSPTHLIKTRGQQVTLRCSSQSGHNTVSWYQQALGQGPQFIFQYYREEENGRGNFPPRFSGLQFPNYSSELNVNALELDDSALYLCASSPSGGNGEKLFFGSGTQLSVL.

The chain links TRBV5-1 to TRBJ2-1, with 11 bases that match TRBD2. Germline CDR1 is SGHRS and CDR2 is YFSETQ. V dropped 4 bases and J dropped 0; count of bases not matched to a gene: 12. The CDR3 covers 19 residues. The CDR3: CASSRMLAGGALSYNEQFF. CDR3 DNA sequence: TGCGCCAGCAGCCGTATGCTAGCGGGGGGCGCCCTCTCCTACAATGAGCAGTTCTTC.